The source of this TCR beta chain is a study of identical twins. The germline CDR1 and CDR2 sequences are GTSNPN and SVGIG (reference sequence). The V segment lost 0 bases and the J segment 5 bases; nucleotides outside the gene matches: 6. The CDR3 consists of 14 residues. MiXCR, run by TCRdb on the 5' RACE reads, gives a single entry per CDR3 protein. The top ten hold about 14% of the sample, which has about 200,000 distinct CDR3 sequences, approximately 5.9% seen once. At least ten counts were recorded for this clonotype. Antigen unknown. Study results and limitations: Beta clonotypes that were abundant in cord blood contained fewer insertions, a pattern absent from memory repertoires.

Separately, the same data were catalogued under a study of T cells expressing NK-cell markers.

The sequencing input was CD8+ T cells sorted from blood. The clonotype comes from a woman aged 18 to 35 in good health. This chain links TRBV30 with TRBJ2-5; 7 positions agree with TRBD2. The CDR3 DNA is TGTGCCTGGAGTGTATATCGGGAGGTGGAGACCCAGTACTTC. This codes for CAWSVYREVETQYF.